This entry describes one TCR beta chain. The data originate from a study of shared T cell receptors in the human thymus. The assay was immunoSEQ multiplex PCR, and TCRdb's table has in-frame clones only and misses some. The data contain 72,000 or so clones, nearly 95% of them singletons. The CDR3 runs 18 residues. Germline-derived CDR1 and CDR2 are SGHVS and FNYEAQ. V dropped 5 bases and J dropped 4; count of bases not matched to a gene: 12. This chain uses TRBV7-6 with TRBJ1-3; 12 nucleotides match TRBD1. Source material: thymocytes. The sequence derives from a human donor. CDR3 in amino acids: CASSRGTGGDGGGNTIYF. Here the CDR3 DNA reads TGTGCCAGCAGCAGAGGGACAGGGGGCGACGGAGGAGGAAACACCATATATTTT.